This entry lists 16 T cell receptor beta chains sequenced from one sample in a study of blood T cell repertoires in COVID-19. Using immunoSEQ multiplex PCR, the repertoire was profiled, and TCRdb retains in-frame clones only, with some absent. The sample lists around 200,000 clones, around 85% occurring once. The sequenced sample was peripheral blood. These receptors came from a man aged 40-55 years with acute or convalescent COVID-19.

CDR3 DNA sequence: TGTGCCAGCGTCGTGGGAGGGAGGGAGACCCAGTACTTC. It translates to CASVVGGRETQYF. The chain uses TRBV6-5 and TRBJ2-5, with 7 bases matching TRBD2. Germline V gene data show CDR1 as MNHEY and CDR2 as SVGAGI. J gave up 5 bases and V 8 bases, and 8 bases lay outside the gene matches. The CDR3 extends over 13 amino acids.

This clone was counted a single time. The chain joins TRBV21-1 to TRBJ2-5; no DNA check was done on the table's D call, TRBD2. TRBV21-1 is tagged as a pseudogene. The CDR3 has 14 amino acids. The CDR3, as DNA: TGTGCCAGCAGCCTGCAGGGGCGGGAGGAGACCCAGTACTTC. Amino acid sequence: CASSLQGREETQYF.

As DNA, the CDR3 is TGTGCCAGTAGTATGTCCTCCGTTGTAAGAGGGCCCCAGCATTTT. It translates to CASSMSSVVRGPQHF. V usage is TRBV19 and J usage is TRBJ1-5; no clear D. CDR1 and CDR2 from the germline V gene are LNHDA and SQIVND (reference sequence). CDR3 size: 15 residues. V shed 3 bases and J shed 9 bases, with 18 bases lying between them.

The V call is TRBV15, the J call TRBJ2-7; possible D gene TRBD1, 6 bases. CDR1 LNHNV and CDR2 YYDKDF come from the germline V gene (reference sequence). The CDR3 has 15 residues. The V end was cut by 0 bases, the J end by 4 bases, with 13 bases between. In DNA form, the CDR3 reads TGTGCCACCAGCAGAGATACAGGGTTAGGGTACGAGCAGTACTTC. Translated: CATSRDTGLGYEQYF.

This clone has a single count. This chain joins TRBV19 and TRBJ2-5; D unresolved. This CDR3 is built from 14 residues. Trimming shortened V by 2 bases and J by 2 bases, and 9 bases separated the two germline ends. Germline values: CDR1 LNHDA, CDR2 SQIVND (reference sequence). CDR3 in amino acids: CASSISVAQETQYF. CDR3 in DNA: TGTGCCAGTAGTATATCGGTAGCACAAGAGACCCAGTACTTC.

V and J are TRBV27 and TRBJ1-1; 8 bases line up with TRBD1. V shed 6 bases, J shed 0 bases, and the junction held 6 bases outside the gene matches. Germline assignment: CDR1 MNHEY and CDR2 SMNVEV (reference sequence). This CDR3 has 15 amino acids. CDR3 coding DNA: TGTGCCAGCAGCCCATGGACAGGGATGAACACTGAAGCTTTCTTT. Protein: CASSPWTGMNTEAFF.

J is TRBJ1-2 and V is TRBV3-1 (or the pseudogene TRBV3-2); TRBD1 matches at 9 bases. The CDR3 sequence is 15 residues long. CDR1 is LGHDT, CDR2 YNNKEL, per germline (reference sequence). V lost 4 bases, J lost 5 bases, and 8 bases stayed unmatched. Here the CDR3 reads CASSRTGDGAYGYTF. CDR3 bases: TGTGCCAGCAGCCGGACAGGGGACGGGGCTTATGGCTACACCTTC.

This clone was seen just once. The CDR3 is CASSRIAGDPYEQYF. The CDR3 DNA reads as TGTGCCAGCAGTAGGATAGCGGGAGACCCCTACGAGCAGTACTTC. The chain combines TRBV28 with TRBJ2-7, with 9 bases identical to TRBD2. Germline CDR1 and CDR2: MDHEN and SYDVKM. The CDR3 sequence is 15 residues long. The J segment lost 2 bases and the V segment lost 5 bases, leaving 7 bases of the junction unmatched.

A note on this clone: The sample has other DNA sequences that encode this CDR3 too. The J gene is TRBJ1-5, the V gene TRBV12-3 or TRBV12-4; no firm D call. V shed 4 bases and J shed 4 bases, with 8 bases lying between them. This CDR3 comprises 13 residues. In DNA, the CDR3 is TGTGCCAGCAGTTGGACGGGGAATCAGCCCCAGCATTTT. It encodes CASSWTGNQPQHF.

The chain recombines TRBV2 with TRBJ2-7; D not resolved. The CDR3 is 13 residues long. Germline V gene sequence: CDR1 SNHLY, CDR2 FYNNEI. V lost 4 bases and J lost 9, with 16 bases in between. CDR3 nucleotide sequence: TGTGCCAGCAGTGCTGGTAGCCTGGGTGGGCAGTACTTC. This translates into CASSAGSLGGQYF.

The genes are TRBV18 and TRBJ2-5; 7 bases are a match to TRBD1. The length of the CDR3 is 15 residues. The germline V gene has CDR1 KGHSH and CDR2 LQKENI. Losses at the gene ends were 2 bases for V and 2 bases for J; bases not matched to a gene: 5. The chain's CDR3 is CASSPVGGLQETQYF. DNA for the CDR3: TGTGCCAGCTCACCAGTAGGGGGCTTACAAGAGACCCAGTACTTC.

This clone was seen a few times. The junction departs from germline at one end; a sequencing error may be responsible. V usage is TRBV6-1 and J usage is TRBJ2-5; D might be TRBD2 (6 bases). The germline V gene encodes CDR1 MNHNS and CDR2 SASEGT. The length of the CDR3 is 16 residues. The CDR3 reads CASNEAGRLMQETQYF. The DNA of the CDR3 is TGTGCCAGCAATGAAGCGGGCAGGCTGATGCAAGAGACCCAGTACTTC.

This sequence joins TRBV5-5 and TRBJ2-7; D gene ambiguous. This CDR3 has 15 amino acids. V was cut by 7 bases and J by 0 bases, with 17 bases left in between. Germline V CDR1 and CDR2: SGHKS, YYEKEE (reference sequence). The CDR3 sequence is CASCETTVSSYEQYF. For the CDR3, the DNA is TGTGCCAGCTGTGAAACCACAGTAAGCTCCTACGAGCAGTACTTC.

The rearrangement joins TRBV7-3 to TRBJ2-2; 10 bases align to TRBD2. Germline V gene lookup returns CDR1 SGHTA and CDR2 FQGTGA. The CDR3 loop spans 16 amino acids. V lost 5 bases, J lost 0 bases, and 3 bases stayed unmatched. The CDR3, as DNA: TGTGCCAGCAGCATCGGACTAGCGGCGAACACCGGGGAGCTGTTTTTT. It specifies CASSIGLAANTGELFF.

The chain uses TRBV6-2 or TRBV6-3 and TRBJ2-7; tentatively, D is TRBD1 (6 bases). V was cut by 4 bases and J by 2 bases, with 15 bases left in between. Germline V lookup: CDR1 MNHEY, CDR2 SVGEGT. This CDR3 region has 15 residues. The CDR3 loop is CASSSNRAGTYEQYF. The CDR3 nucleotides are TGTGCCAGCAGTTCCAACAGGGCAGGGACCTACGAGCAGTACTTC.

V usage is TRBV5-8 and J usage is TRBJ1-4, with 9 bases fitting TRBD1. The CDR3 is 17 amino acids. The germline gives CDR1 SGHTS, CDR2 YDEGEE. J was trimmed by 4 bases and V by 3 bases; bases with no gene match: 10. DNA for the CDR3: TGTGCCAGCAGCTCTGGGACAGGGATTCGAAGTAATGAAAAACTGTTTTTT. Translated, it gives CASSSGTGIRSNEKLFF.